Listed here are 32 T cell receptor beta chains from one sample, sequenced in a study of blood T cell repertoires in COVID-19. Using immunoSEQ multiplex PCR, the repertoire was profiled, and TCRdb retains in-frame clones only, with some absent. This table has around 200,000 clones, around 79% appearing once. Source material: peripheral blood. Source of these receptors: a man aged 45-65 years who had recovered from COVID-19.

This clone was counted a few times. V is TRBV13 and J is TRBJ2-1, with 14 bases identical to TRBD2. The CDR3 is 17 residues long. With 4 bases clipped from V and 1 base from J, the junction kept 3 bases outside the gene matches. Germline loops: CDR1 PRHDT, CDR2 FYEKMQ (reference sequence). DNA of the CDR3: TGTGCCAGCAGCTGGGGACTAGCGGGAGAGTCCTACAATGAGCAGTTCTTC. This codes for CASSWGLAGESYNEQFF.

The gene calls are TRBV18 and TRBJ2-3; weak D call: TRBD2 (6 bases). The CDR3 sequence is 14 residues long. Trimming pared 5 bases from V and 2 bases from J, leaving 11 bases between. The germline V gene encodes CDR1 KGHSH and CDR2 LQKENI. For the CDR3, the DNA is TGTGCCAGCTCAGGAACTAGCTCCACAGATACGCAGTATTTT. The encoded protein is CASSGTSSTDTQYF.

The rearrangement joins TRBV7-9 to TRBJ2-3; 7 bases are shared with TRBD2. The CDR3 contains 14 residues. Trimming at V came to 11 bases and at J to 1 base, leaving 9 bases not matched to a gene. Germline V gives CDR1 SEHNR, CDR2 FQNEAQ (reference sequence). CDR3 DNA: TGTGCCCTGGGCGGGAGCGGCGGCACAGATACGCAGTATTTT. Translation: CALGGSGGTDTQYF. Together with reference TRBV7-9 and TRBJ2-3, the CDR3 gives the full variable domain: DTGVSQNPRHKITKRGQNVTFRCDPISEHNRLYWYRQTLGQGPEFLTYFQNEAQLEKSRLLSDRFSAERPKGSFSTLEIQRTEQGDSAMYLCALGGSGGTDTQYFGPGTRLTVL.

CDR3 DNA sequence: TGTGCCAGCAGCCTAGGGGCGGCAGGCACCTACGAGCAGTACTTC. It is translated as CASSLGAAGTYEQYF. The rearrangement links TRBV28 to TRBJ2-7, with D possibly being TRBD1 (5 bases). The CDR3 is 15 amino acids. Germline V gene data show CDR1 as MDHEN and CDR2 as SYDVKM. The V and J ends lost 6 bases and 2 bases respectively, with 17 bases between them. Full variable domain (outside the CDR3, taken from reference TRBV28 and TRBJ2-7): DVKVTQSSRYLVKRTGEKVFLECVQDMDHENMFWYRQDPGLGLRLIYFSYDVKMKEKGDIPEGYSVSREKKERFSLILESASTNQTSMYLCASSLGAAGTYEQYFGPGTRLTVT.

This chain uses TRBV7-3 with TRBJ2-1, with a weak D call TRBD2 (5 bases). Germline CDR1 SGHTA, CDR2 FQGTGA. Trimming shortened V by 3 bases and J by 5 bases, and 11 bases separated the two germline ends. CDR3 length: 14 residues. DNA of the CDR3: TGTGCCAGCAGCTTGGAGAGGGCCGACAATGAGCAGTTCTTC. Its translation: CASSLERADNEQFF.

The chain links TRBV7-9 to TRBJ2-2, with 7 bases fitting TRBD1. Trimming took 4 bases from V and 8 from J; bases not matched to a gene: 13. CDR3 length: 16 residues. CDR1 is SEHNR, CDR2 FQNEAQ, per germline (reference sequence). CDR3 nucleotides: TGTGCCAGCAGCTACGGCGACAGGGCAGCTAGAGGGGAGCTGTTTTTT. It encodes CASSYGDRAARGELFF.

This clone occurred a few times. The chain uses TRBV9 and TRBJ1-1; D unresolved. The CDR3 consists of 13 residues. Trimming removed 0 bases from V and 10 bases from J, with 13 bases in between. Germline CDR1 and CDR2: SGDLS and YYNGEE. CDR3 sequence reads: CASSVGEGWVAFF. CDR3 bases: TGTGCCAGCAGCGTAGGGGAGGGCTGGGTAGCTTTCTTT. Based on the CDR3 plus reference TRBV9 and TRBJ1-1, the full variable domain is DSGVTQTPKHLITATGQRVTLRCSPRSGDLSVYWYQQSLDQGLQFLIQYYNGEERAKGNILERFSAQQFPDLHSELNLSSLELGDSALYFCASSVGEGWVAFFGQGTRLTVV.

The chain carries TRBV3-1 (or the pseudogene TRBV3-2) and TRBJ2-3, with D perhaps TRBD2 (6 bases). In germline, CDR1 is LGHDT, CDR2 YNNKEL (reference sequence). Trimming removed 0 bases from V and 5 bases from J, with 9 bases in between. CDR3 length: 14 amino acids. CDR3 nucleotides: TGTGCCAGCAGCCAAGACGGGAGCGGAGATACGCAGTATTTT. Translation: CASSQDGSGDTQYF.

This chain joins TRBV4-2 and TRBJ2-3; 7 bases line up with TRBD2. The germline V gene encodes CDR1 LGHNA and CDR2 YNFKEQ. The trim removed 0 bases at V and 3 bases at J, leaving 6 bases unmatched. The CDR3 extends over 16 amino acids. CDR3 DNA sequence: TGTGCCAGCAGCCAAGAGGCGGGAGATGGGACAGATACGCAGTATTTT. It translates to CASSQEAGDGTDTQYF.

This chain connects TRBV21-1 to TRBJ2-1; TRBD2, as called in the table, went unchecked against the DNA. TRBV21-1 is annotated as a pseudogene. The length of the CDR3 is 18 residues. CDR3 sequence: CASTLPTTQRSQNNEQFF. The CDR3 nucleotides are TGTGCCAGCACTTTACCCACAACCCAGCGGAGTCAGAACAATGAGCAGTTCTTC.

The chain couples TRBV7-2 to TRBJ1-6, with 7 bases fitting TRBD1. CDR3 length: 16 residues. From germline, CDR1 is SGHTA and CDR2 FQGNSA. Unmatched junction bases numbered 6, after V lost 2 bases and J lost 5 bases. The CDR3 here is CASSLMVGTDNSPLHF. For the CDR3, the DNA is TGTGCCAGCAGCTTAATGGTTGGGACAGATAATTCACCCCTCCACTTT.

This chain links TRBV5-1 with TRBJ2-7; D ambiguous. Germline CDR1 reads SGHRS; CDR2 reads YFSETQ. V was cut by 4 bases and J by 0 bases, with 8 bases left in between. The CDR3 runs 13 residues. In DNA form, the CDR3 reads TGCGCCAGCAGCCTCGGGTCCTCCTACGAGCAGTACTTC. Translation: CASSLGSSYEQYF.

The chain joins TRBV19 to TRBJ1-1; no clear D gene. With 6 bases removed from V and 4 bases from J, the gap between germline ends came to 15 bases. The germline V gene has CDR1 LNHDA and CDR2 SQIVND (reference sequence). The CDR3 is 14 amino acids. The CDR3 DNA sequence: TGTGCCAGTAGGATACAAGCCTCCTCCACTGAAGCTTTCTTT. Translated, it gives CASRIQASSTEAFF.

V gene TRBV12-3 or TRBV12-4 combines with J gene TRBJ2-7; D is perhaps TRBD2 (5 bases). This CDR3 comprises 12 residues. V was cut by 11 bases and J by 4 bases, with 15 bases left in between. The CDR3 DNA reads TGTGCCTCTTCCCAAGGAGGATACGAGCAGTACTTC. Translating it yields CASSQGGYEQYF.

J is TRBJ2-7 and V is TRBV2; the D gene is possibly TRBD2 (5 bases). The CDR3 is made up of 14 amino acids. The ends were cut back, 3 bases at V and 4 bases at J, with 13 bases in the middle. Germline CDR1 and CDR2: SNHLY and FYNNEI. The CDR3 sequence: CASSERVFRYEQYF. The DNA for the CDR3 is TGTGCCAGCAGTGAGAGGGTCTTTAGGTACGAGCAGTACTTC.

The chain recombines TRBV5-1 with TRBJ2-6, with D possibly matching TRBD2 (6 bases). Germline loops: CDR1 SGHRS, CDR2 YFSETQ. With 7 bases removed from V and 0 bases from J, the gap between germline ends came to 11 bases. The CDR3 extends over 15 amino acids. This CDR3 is CASCLGGSGANVLTF. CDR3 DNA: TGCGCCAGCTGTCTGGGGGGCTCTGGGGCCAACGTCCTGACTTTC.

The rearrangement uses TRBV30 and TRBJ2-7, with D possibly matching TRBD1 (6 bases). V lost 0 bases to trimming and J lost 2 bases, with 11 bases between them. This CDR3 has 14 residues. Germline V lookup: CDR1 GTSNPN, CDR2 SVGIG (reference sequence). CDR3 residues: CAWSVLDSPYEQYF. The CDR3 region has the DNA TGTGCCTGGAGTGTACTGGACAGCCCCTACGAGCAGTACTTC.

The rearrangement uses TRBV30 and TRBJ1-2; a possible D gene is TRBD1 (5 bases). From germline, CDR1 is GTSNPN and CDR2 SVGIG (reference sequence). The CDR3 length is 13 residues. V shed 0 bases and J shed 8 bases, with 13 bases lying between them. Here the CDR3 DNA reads TGTGCCTGGAGTGTATCTAGGGGCCAGGGCTACACCTTC. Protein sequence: CAWSVSRGQGYTF.

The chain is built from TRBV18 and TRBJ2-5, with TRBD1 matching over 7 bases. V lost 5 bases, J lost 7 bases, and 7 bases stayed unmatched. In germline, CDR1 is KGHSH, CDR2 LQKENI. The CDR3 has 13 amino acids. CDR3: CASSSDREGTQYF. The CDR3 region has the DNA TGTGCCAGCTCAAGCGACAGGGAAGGGACCCAGTACTTC.

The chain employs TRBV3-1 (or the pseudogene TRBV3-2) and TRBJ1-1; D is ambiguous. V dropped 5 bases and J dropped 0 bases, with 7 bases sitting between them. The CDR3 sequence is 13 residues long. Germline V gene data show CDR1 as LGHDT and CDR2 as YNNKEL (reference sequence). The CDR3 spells CASSKSMNTEAFF. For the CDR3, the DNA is TGTGCCAGCAGCAAGAGCATGAACACTGAAGCTTTCTTT.

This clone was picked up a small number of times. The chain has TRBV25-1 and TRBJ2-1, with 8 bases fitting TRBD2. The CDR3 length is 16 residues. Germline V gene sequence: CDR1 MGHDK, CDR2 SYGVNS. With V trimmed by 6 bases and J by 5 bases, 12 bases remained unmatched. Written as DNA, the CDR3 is TGTGCCAGCAGGGTATACAGCGGGAGTGGGCACAATGAGCAGTTCTTC. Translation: CASRVYSGSGHNEQFF. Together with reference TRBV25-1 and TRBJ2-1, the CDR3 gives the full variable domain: EADIYQTPRYLVIGTGKKITLECSQTMGHDKMYWYQQDPGMELHLIHYSYGVNSTEKGDLSSESTVSRIRTEHFPLTLESARPSHTSQYLCASRVYSGSGHNEQFFGPGTRLTVL.

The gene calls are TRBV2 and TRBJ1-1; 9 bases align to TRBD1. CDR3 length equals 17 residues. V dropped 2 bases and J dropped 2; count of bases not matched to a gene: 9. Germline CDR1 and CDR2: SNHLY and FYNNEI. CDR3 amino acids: CASSELGTGRENTEAFF. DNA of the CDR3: TGTGCCAGCAGTGAATTGGGGACAGGGAGGGAAAACACTGAAGCTTTCTTT.

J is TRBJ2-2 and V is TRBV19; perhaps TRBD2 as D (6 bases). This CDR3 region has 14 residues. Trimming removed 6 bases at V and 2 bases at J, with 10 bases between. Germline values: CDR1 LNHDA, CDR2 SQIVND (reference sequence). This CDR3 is CASSRDFNTGELFF. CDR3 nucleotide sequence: TGTGCCAGTAGCCGGGACTTCAACACCGGGGAGCTGTTTTTT.

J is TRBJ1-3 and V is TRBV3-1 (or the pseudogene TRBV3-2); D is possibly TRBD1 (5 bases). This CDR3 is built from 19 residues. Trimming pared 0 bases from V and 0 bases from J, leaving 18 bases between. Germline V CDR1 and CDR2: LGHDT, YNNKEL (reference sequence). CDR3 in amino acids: CASSQERYETVSSGNTIYF. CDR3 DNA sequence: TGTGCCAGCAGCCAAGAAAGGTACGAGACAGTAAGCTCTGGAAACACCATATATTTT.

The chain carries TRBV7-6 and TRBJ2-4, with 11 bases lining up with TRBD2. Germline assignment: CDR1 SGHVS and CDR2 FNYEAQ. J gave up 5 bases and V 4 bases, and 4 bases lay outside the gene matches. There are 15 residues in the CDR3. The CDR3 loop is CASSWTSGPENIQYF. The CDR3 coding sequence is TGTGCCAGCAGCTGGACTAGCGGGCCAGAAAACATTCAGTACTTC.

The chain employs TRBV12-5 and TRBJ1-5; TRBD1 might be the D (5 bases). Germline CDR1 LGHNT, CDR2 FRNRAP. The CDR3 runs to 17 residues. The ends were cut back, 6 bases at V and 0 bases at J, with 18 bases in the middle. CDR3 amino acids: CASGAGRGGGSNQPQHF. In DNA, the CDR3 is TGTGCTAGTGGCGCTGGTAGGGGAGGCGGTAGCAATCAGCCCCAGCATTTT. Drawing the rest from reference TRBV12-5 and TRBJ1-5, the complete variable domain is DARVTQTPRHKVTEMGQEVTMRCQPILGHNTVFWYRQTMMQGLELLAYFRNRAPLDDSGMPKDRFSAEMPDATLATLKIQPSEPRDSAVYFCASGAGRGGGSNQPQHFGDGTRLSIL.

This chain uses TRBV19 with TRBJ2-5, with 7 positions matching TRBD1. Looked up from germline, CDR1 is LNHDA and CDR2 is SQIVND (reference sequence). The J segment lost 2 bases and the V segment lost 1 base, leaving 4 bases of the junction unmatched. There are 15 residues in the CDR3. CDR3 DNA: TGTGCCAGTAGTATAGGGAACAGGGGTCAAGAGACCCAGTACTTC. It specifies CASSIGNRGQETQYF.

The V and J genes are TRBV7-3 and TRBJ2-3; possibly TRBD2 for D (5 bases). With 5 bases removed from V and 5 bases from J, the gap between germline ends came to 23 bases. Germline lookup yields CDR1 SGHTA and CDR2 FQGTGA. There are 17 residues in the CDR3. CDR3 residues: CASSPFGLARPGDTQYF. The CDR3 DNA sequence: TGTGCCAGCAGCCCGTTCGGGCTAGCCCGTCCCGGAGATACGCAGTATTTT.

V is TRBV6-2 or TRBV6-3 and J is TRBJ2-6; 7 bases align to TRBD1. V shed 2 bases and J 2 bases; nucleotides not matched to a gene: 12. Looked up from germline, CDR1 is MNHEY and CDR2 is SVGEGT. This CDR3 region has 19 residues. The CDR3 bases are TGTGCCAGCAGTTACCACAGACAGGGTCGTCTTGCTGGGGCCAACGTCCTGACTTTC. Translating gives CASSYHRQGRLAGANVLTF.

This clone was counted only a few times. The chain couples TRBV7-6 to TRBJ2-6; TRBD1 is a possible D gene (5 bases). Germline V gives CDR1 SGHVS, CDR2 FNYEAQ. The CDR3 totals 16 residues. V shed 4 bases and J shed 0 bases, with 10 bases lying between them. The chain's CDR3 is CASSSLRGSGANVLTF. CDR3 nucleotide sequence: TGTGCCAGCAGCTCCCTTAGGGGCTCTGGGGCCAACGTCCTGACTTTC.

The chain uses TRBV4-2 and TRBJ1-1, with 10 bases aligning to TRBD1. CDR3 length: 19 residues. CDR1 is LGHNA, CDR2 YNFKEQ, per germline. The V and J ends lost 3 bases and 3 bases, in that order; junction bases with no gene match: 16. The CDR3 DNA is TGTGCCAGCAGCCACAAAGTAATGACAGGGGGCCCCATGGACACTGAAGCTTTCTTT. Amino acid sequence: CASSHKVMTGGPMDTEAFF.

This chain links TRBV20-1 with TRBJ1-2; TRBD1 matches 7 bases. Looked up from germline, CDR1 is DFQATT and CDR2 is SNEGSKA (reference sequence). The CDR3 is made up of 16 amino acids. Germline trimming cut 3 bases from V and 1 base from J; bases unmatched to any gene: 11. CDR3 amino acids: CSASDDRVGDNYGYTF. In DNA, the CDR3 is TGCAGTGCTAGTGATGACAGGGTGGGGGATAACTATGGCTACACCTTC.